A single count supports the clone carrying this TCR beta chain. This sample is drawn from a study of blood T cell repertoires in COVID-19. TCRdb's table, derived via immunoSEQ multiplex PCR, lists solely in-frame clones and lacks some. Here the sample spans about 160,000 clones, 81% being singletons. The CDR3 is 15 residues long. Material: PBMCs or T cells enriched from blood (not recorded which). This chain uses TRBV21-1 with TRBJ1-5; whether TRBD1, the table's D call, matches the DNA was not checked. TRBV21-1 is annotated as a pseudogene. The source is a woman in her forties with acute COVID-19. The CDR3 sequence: CASSKVDKPNQPQHF. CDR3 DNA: TGTGCCAGCAGCAAAGTTGACAAGCCGAATCAGCCCCAGCATTTT.